These 5 T cell receptor beta chains came from one sample sequenced in a study of cytomegalovirus exposure and HLA in healthy donors. Researchers ran the PCR with 60 Vbeta and 13 Jbeta primers. The repertoire was sequenced with immunoSEQ multiplex PCR; TCRdb's copy has only in-frame clones and lacks some. The sample holds 90,000 to 120,000 clones, 81% seen once. Specimen: PBMCs. The receptors shown here come from a man aged 30 to 39 in good health and CMV-seronegative.

The CDR3 DNA follows: TGTGCCAGCAGCTTGGGACTAGCGGTGACCGAGACCCAGTACTTC. It encodes CASSLGLAVTETQYF. The rearrangement links TRBV11-3 to TRBJ2-5, with 11 bases matching TRBD2. Germline V lookup: CDR1 SGHNT, CDR2 YENEEA. CDR3 size: 15 residues. V shed 3 bases and J 5 bases; nucleotides not matched to a gene: 5.

The CDR3 region has the DNA TGCGCCAGCAGCCAAGGAGAGGGACAGGGCTACGAGCAGTACTTC. It specifies CASSQGEGQGYEQYF. V and J are TRBV4-1 and TRBJ2-7; 9 positions agree with TRBD1. With 1 base clipped from V and 3 bases from J, the junction kept 4 bases outside the gene matches. Germline lookup yields CDR1 MGHRA and CDR2 YSYEKL. There are 15 residues in the CDR3.

The rearrangement links TRBV28 to TRBJ2-5; D is possibly TRBD2 (6 bases). This CDR3 contains 14 residues. Trimming stripped 5 bases from V and 7 bases from J, with 17 bases between. The germline CDR1 and CDR2 sequences are MDHEN and SYDVKM. The DNA for the CDR3 is TGTGCCAGCAGTCCCCTCGGGACTCGAGGGACCCAGTACTTC. It is translated as CASSPLGTRGTQYF. Together with reference TRBV28 and TRBJ2-5, the CDR3 gives the full variable domain: DVKVTQSSRYLVKRTGEKVFLECVQDMDHENMFWYRQDPGLGLRLIYFSYDVKMKEKGDIPEGYSVSREKKERFSLILESASTNQTSMYLCASSPLGTRGTQYFGPGTRLLVL.

In its sample, this clone was seen once. The J gene is TRBJ1-2, the V gene TRBV7-9; the match to TRBD1 covers 9 bases. The J segment lost 6 bases and the V segment lost 3 bases, leaving 5 bases of the junction unmatched. The CDR3 loop spans 14 amino acids. Germline lookup yields CDR1 SEHNR and CDR2 FQNEAQ (reference sequence). The CDR3 nucleotides read TGTGCCAGCAGCTTCGCCGGGACAGGGAATGGCTACACCTTC. Translated: CASSFAGTGNGYTF.

This clone has more than one count but fewer than ten. The chain joins TRBV4-1 to TRBJ1-5; TRBD1 matches at 8 bases. CDR3 length equals 14 residues. Trimming took 3 bases from V and 6 from J; bases not matched to a gene: 4. Germline CDR1 is MGHRA and CDR2 is YSYEKL. The CDR3 DNA follows: TGCGCCAGCAGCCAGACAGGGGTGGCTCAGCCCCAGCATTTT. Translating gives CASSQTGVAQPQHF.